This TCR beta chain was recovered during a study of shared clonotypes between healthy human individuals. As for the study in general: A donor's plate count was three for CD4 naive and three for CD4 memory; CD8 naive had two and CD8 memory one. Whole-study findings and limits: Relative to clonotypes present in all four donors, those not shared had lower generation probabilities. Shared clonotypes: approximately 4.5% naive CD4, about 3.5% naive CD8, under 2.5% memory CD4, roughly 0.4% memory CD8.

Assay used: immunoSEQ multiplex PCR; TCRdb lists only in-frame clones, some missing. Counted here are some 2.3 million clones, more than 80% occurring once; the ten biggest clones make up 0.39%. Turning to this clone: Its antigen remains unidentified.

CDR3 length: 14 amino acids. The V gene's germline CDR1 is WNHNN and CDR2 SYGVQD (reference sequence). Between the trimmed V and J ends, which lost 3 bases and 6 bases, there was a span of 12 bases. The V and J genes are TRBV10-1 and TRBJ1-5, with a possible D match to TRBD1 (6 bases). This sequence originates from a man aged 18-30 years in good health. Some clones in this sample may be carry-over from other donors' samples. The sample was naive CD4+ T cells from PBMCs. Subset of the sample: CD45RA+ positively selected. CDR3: CASSDVTGSQPQHF. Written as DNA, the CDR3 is TGCGCCAGCAGTGATGTAACAGGGAGTCAGCCCCAGCATTTT.